Listed below are T cell receptor beta chains from one sample, sequenced in a study of T cells in Graves' hyperthyroidism and ophthalmopathy. TCRdb independently ran MiXCR on the multiplex PCR reads; one entry per CDR3 protein. Of some 580,000 distinct CDR3 sequences in the sample, more than 15% are singletons; the top ten hold roughly 3%. The source material was blood. These TCRs come from a woman aged 35 to 49 with Graves' ophthalmopathy. CDR3s include the opening cysteine and the closing phenylalanine or tryptophan. The D gene is left open where the match is weak. The listing skips clone size in some rows; elsewhere it reads once, few, many or a size class.

V gene: TRBV20-1
J gene: TRBJ2-7
D gene: TRBD1
CDR3 length: 18
clone size: .
CDR3 DNA: TGCAGTGCTAGCTCCGACAGGGGAGAGGGCGGGTACTCCTACGAGCAGTACTTC
CDR3 protein: CSASSDRGEGGYSYEQYF

V gene: TRBV28
J gene: TRBJ2-4
D gene: .
CDR3 length: 15
clone size: .
CDR3 DNA: TGTGCCAGCAGTTTAGAATGGGGGTCCAAAAACATTCAGTACTTC
CDR3 protein: CASSLEWGSKNIQYF

V gene: TRBV29-1
J gene: TRBJ1-2
D gene: .
CDR3 length: 13
clone size: once
CDR3 DNA: TGCAGCGTTGACAGGGTCGGGGGCTATGGCTACACCTTC
CDR3 protein: CSVDRVGGYGYTF

V gene: TRBV7-9
J gene: TRBJ2-6
D gene: .
CDR3 length: 15
clone size: .
CDR3 DNA: TGTGCCAGCAGCCGATCGACAGCTGGGGCCAACGTCCTGACTTTC
CDR3 protein: CASSRSTAGANVLTF

V gene: TRBV5-1
J gene: TRBJ2-3
D gene: .
CDR3 length: 17
clone size: .
CDR3 DNA: TGTGCCAGCAGCGCCCTTAGTTGGGGGGCGGGCACAGATACGCAGTATTTT
CDR3 protein: CASSALSWGAGTDTQYF

V gene: TRBV12-3/TRBV12-4
J gene: TRBJ2-4
D gene: .
CDR3 length: 14
clone size: many
CDR3 DNA: TGTGCCAGCAGTCCCCGGGGGTCCAAAAACATTCAGTACTTC
CDR3 protein: CASSPRGSKNIQYF

V gene: TRBV18
J gene: TRBJ2-1
D gene: .
CDR3 length: 12
clone size: many
CDR3 DNA: TGTGCCAGCTCACCATCAAACAATGAGCAGTTCTTC
CDR3 protein: CASSPSNNEQFF

V gene: TRBV3-1
J gene: TRBJ2-2
D gene: .
CDR3 length: 14
clone size: few
CDR3 DNA: TGTGCCAGCAGCCAAGGGAGGGTCGCCGGGGAGCTGTTTTTT
CDR3 protein: CASSQGRVAGELFF

V gene: TRBV20-1
J gene: TRBJ2-1
D gene: .
CDR3 length: 15
clone size: many
CDR3 DNA: TGCAGTGTTCCTTCGGGACTCAGCTCCTACAATGAGCAGTTCTTC
CDR3 protein: CSVPSGLSSYNEQFF

V gene: TRBV6-2/TRBV6-3
J gene: TRBJ1-2
D gene: .
CDR3 length: 14
clone size: few
CDR3 DNA: TGTGCCAGCAGTTACTCGAGGGCCGGGAATGGCTACACCTTC
CDR3 protein: CASSYSRAGNGYTF

V gene: TRBV10-2
J gene: TRBJ2-7
D gene: TRBD1
CDR3 length: 13
clone size: many
CDR3 DNA: TGCGCCAGTCTGAGGGCAGGGGGCCACGAGCAGTACTTC
CDR3 protein: CASLRAGGHEQYF

V gene: TRBV5-1
J gene: TRBJ1-6
D gene: .
CDR3 length: 15
clone size: few
CDR3 DNA: TGCGCCAGCAGTTACATTCGGACGGAAAATTCACCCCTCCACTTT
CDR3 protein: CASSYIRTENSPLHF

V gene: TRBV11-2
J gene: TRBJ2-3
D gene: .
CDR3 length: 17
clone size: many
CDR3 DNA: TGTGCCAGCAGCCGCCGGGACCCTACCATGGGCACAGATACGCAGTATTTT
CDR3 protein: CASSRRDPTMGTDTQYF

V gene: TRBV27
J gene: TRBJ2-7
D gene: TRBD2
CDR3 length: 16
clone size: few
CDR3 DNA: TGTGCCAGCAGTTCCTGGGGTAGCGGGAGCCCTTACGAGCAGTACTTC
CDR3 protein: CASSSWGSGSPYEQYF

V gene: TRBV5-1
J gene: TRBJ2-1
D gene: .
CDR3 length: 15
clone size: .
CDR3 DNA: TGCGCCAGCAGCTTGGTTTTAAGCTCCTACAATGAGCAGTTCTTC
CDR3 protein: CASSLVLSSYNEQFF

V gene: TRBV11-3
J gene: TRBJ2-2
D gene: TRBD1
CDR3 length: 19
clone size: .
CDR3 DNA: TGTGCCAGCAGTCCGGGACAGGGAGGAGGGGGACGTGACACCGGGGAGCTGTTTTTT
CDR3 protein: CASSPGQGGGGRDTGELFF

V gene: TRBV6-1
J gene: TRBJ2-5
D gene: .
CDR3 length: 16
clone size: .
CDR3 DNA: TGTGCCAGCAGCCTAAATCCCCGGACGGTTCAAGAGACCCAGTACTTC
CDR3 protein: CASSLNPRTVQETQYF

V gene: TRBV7-9
J gene: TRBJ1-2
D gene: .
CDR3 length: 13
clone size: .
CDR3 DNA: TGTGCCAGCAGCTTTCAAGGGGATGATGGCTACACCTTC
CDR3 protein: CASSFQGDDGYTF

V gene: TRBV5-4
J gene: TRBJ2-5
D gene: TRBD2
CDR3 length: 15
clone size: few
CDR3 DNA: TGTGCCAGCAGCTTGGCGGGTAGCGGGAAAGAGACCCAGTACTTC
CDR3 protein: CASSLAGSGKETQYF

V gene: TRBV27
J gene: TRBJ2-7
D gene: .
CDR3 length: 13
clone size: few
CDR3 DNA: TGTGCCAGCAGTTGGGCAGTCTCCTACGAGCAGTACTTC
CDR3 protein: CASSWAVSYEQYF

V gene: TRBV4-1
J gene: TRBJ2-1
D gene: .
CDR3 length: 15
clone size: .
CDR3 DNA: TGCGCCAGCAGCCAAGAGGGGGGCGGGTACAATGAGCAGTTCTTC
CDR3 protein: CASSQEGGGYNEQFF

V gene: TRBV6-5
J gene: TRBJ2-3
D gene: .
CDR3 length: 15
clone size: .
CDR3 DNA: TGTGCCAGCAGTTACGGGTCGGGAGCGTTAGATACGCAGTATTTT
CDR3 protein: CASSYGSGALDTQYF

V gene: TRBV28
J gene: TRBJ2-1
D gene: TRBD1
CDR3 length: 17
clone size: once
CDR3 DNA: TGTGCCAGCAGCCTGACAGGGCGCTGTAACGGGTACAATGAGCAGTTCTTC
CDR3 protein: CASSLTGRCNGYNEQFF

V gene: TRBV27
J gene: TRBJ2-7
D gene: .
CDR3 length: 16
clone size: many
CDR3 DNA: TGTGCCAGCAGTTTCAGGAGCGGTACCCTCTCCTACGAGCAGTACTTC
CDR3 protein: CASSFRSGTLSYEQYF

V gene: TRBV19
J gene: TRBJ2-1
D gene: TRBD1
CDR3 length: 15
clone size: .
CDR3 DNA: TGTGCCAGTAGTACTTCCGGGACAGGGGCTAGTGAGCAGTTCTTC
CDR3 protein: CASSTSGTGASEQFF